This TCR beta chain was obtained from a study of T-cell reconstitution after alpha-beta-depleted transplantation in children. A TCRbeta library incorporating unique molecular identifiers was prepared. One entry per CDR3 protein, called by TCRdb with MiXCR from the PCR reads. The top ten clones hold 6.3% of a sample with about 260,000 distinct CDR3 sequences, 7.5% to 9.5% of them seen once. The length of the CDR3 is 14 residues. Trimming at V came to 6 bases and at J to 5 bases, leaving 2 bases not matched to a gene. Germline-derived CDR1 and CDR2 are MNHNS and SASEGT. General study findings and limits: The high TCRbeta diversity at day 60 in some patients came from surviving recipient T cells and thymic progenitors. From newly produced T cells came most of the T-cell counts and diversity one year after transplant. Alpha-beta T cells about two months after transplant reportedly derived from several hundred expanded graft clones.

Regarding this clonotype: Its specificity is not known.

The sequencing here drew on PBMCs, mostly from graft donor cells, taken 180 days after TCRalphabeta/CD19-depleted stem cell transplant. V and J are TRBV6-1 and TRBJ1-6; 9 bases are a match to TRBD1. The TCR was taken from a male patient younger than 18 who had a stem cell transplant for acute lymphoblastic leukemia, so the T cells may come from the graft donor. CDR3 amino acids: CASRWTGDNSPLHF. The CDR3 DNA reads TGTGCCAGCAGATGGACAGGGGATAATTCACCCCTCCACTTT.